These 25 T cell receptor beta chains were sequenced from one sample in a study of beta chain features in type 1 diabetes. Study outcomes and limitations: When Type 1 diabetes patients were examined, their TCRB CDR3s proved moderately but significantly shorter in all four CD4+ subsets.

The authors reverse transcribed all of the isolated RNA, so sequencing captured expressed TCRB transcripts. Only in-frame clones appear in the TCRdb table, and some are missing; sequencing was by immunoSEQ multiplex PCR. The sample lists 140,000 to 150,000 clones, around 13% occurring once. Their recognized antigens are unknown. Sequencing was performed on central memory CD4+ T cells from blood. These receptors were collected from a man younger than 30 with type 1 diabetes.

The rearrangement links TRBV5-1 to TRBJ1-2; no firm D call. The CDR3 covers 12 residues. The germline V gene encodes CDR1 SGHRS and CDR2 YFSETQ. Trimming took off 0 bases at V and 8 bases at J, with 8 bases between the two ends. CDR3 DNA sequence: TGCGCCAGCAGCTTGGACGGAGTAGGCTACACCTTC. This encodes CASSLDGVGYTF.

The CDR3 sequence is CAWSRTDAGYTDTQYF. The CDR3 nucleotides are TGTGCCTGGAGTCGTACGGATGCGGGGTACACAGATACGCAGTATTTT. The gene calls are TRBV30 and TRBJ2-3; a weak D match, TRBD2 (6 bases). Deletions cut 2 bases from V and 2 bases from J, with 17 bases between. The CDR3 runs 16 residues. Germline lookup yields CDR1 GTSNPN and CDR2 SVGIG (reference sequence). Together with reference TRBV30 and TRBJ2-3, the CDR3 gives the full variable domain: SQTIHQWPATLVQPVGSPLSLECTVEGTSNPNLYWYRQAAGRGLQLLFYSVGIGQISSEVPQNLSASRPQDRQFILSSKKLLLSDSGFYLCAWSRTDAGYTDTQYFGPGTRLTVL.

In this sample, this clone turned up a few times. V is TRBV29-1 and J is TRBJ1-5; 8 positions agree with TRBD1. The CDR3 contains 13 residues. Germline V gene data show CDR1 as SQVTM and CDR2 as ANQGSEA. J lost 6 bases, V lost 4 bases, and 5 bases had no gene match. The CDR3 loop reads CSVAPQGGQPQHF. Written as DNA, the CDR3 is TGCAGCGTTGCCCCACAGGGGGGTCAGCCCCAGCATTTT. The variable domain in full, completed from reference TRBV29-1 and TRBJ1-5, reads SAVISQKPSRDICQRGTSLTIQCQVDSQVTMMFWYRQQPGQSLTLIATANQGSEATYESGFVIDKFPISRPNLTFSTLTVSNMSPEDSSIYLCSVAPQGGQPQHFGDGTRLSIL.

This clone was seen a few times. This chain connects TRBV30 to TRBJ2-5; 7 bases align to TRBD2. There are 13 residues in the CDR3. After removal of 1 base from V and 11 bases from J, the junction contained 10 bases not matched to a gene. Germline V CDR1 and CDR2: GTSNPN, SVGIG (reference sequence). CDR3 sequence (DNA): TGTGCCTGGAGTGCCGAGACGGCCGGGAGGCAGTACTTC. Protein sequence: CAWSAETAGRQYF.

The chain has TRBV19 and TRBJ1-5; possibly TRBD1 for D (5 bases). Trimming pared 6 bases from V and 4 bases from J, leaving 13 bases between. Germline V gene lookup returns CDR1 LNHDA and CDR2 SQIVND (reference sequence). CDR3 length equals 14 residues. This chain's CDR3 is CASSLDGGNQPQHF. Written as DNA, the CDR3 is TGTGCCAGTAGCCTGGACGGGGGAAATCAGCCCCAGCATTTT.

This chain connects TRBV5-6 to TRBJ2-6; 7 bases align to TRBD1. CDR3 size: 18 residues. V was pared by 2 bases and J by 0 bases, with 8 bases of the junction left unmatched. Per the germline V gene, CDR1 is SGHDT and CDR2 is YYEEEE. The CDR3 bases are TGTGCCAGCAGCTTTTTACAACAGGGGACCTCTGGGGCCAACGTCCTGACTTTC. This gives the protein CASSFLQQGTSGANVLTF.

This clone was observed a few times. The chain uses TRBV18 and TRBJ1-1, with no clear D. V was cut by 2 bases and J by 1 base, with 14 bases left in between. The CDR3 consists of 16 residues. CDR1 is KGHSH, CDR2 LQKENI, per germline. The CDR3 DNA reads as TGTGCCAGCTCACCATTGGCGGATCAGACGAACACTGAAGCTTTCTTT. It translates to CASSPLADQTNTEAFF.

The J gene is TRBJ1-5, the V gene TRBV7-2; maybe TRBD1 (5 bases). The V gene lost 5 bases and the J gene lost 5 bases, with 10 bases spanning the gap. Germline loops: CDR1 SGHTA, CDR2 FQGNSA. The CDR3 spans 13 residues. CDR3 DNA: TGTGCCAGCAGCGAGGGGCTTCATCAGCCCCAGCATTTT. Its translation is CASSEGLHQPQHF.

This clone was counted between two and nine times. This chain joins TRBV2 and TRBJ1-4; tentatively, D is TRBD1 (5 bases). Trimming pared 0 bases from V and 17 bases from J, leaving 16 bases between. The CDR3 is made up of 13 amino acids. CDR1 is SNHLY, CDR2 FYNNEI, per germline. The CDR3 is CASSEALGLKGFF. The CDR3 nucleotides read TGTGCCAGCAGTGAAGCGCTGGGGCTTAAGGGATTTTTT.

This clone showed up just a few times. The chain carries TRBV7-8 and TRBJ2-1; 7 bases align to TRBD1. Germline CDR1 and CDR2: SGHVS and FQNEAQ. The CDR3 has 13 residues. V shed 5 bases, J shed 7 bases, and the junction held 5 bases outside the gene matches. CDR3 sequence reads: CASSPPGQNEQFF. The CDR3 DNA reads TGTGCCAGCAGCCCACCGGGACAGAATGAGCAGTTCTTC.

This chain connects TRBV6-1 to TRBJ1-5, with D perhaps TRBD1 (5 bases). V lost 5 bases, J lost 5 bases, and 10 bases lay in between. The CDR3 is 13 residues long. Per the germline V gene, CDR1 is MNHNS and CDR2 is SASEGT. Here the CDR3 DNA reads TGTGCCAGCAGTACTGGGGGGTATCAGCCCCAGCATTTT. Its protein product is CASSTGGYQPQHF.

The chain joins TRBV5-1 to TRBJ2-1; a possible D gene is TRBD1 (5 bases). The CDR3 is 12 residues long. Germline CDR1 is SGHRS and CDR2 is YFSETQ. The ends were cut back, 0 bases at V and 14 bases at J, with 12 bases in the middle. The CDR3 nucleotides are TGCGCCAGCAGCTTGGCTGGGCAGGGCGAGTTCTTC. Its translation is CASSLAGQGEFF.

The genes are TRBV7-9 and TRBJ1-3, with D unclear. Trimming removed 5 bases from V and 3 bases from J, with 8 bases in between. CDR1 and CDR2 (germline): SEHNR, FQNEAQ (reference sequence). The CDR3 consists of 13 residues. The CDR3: CASSPHSGNTIYF. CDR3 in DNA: TGTGCCAGCAGCCCCCACAGTGGAAACACCATATATTTT. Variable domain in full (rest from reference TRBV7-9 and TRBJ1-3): DTGVSQNPRHKITKRGQNVTFRCDPISEHNRLYWYRQTLGQGPEFLTYFQNEAQLEKSRLLSDRFSAERPKGSFSTLEIQRTEQGDSAMYLCASSPHSGNTIYFGEGSWLTVV.

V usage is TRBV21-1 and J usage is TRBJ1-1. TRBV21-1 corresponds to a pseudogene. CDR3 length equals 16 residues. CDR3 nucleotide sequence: TGTGCCAGCAGCAACCCCTGGGGGGTTGTAAACACTGAAGCTTTCTTT. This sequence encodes CASSNPWGVVNTEAFF.

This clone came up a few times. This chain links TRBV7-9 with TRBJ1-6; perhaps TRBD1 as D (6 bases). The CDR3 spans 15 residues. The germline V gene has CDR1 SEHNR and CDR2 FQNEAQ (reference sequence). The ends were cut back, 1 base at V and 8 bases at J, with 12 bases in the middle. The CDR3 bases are TGTGCCAGCAGCTTAGGGGGAACAGGGCATTCACCCCTCCACTTT. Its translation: CASSLGGTGHSPLHF.

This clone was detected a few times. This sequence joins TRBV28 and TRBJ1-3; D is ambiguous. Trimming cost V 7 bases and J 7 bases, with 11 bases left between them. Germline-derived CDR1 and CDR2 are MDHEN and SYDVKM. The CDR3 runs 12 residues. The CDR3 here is CASTLRWNTIYF. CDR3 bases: TGTGCCAGCACTCTACGGTGGAACACCATATATTTT.

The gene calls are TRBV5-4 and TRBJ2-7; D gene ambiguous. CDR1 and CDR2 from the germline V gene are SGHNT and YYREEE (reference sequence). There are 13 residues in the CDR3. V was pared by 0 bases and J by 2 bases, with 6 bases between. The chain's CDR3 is CASSLVQTYEQYF. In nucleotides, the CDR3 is TGTGCCAGCAGCTTGGTACAGACCTACGAGCAGTACTTC.

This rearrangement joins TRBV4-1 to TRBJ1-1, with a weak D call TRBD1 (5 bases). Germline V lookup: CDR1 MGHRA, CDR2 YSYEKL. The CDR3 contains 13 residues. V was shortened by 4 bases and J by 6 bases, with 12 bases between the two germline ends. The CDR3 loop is CASSLQLGAEAFF. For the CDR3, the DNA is TGCGCCAGCAGCCTTCAACTAGGGGCTGAAGCTTTCTTT.

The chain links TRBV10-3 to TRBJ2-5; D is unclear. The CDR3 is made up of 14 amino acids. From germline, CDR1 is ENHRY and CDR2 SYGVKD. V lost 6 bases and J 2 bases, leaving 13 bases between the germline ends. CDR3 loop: CAISLDGPQETQYF. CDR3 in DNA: TGTGCCATCAGCTTGGACGGACCTCAAGAGACCCAGTACTTC.

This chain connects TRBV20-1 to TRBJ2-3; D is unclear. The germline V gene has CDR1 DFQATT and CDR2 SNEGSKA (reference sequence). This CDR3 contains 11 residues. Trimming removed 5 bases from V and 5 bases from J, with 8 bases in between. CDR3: CSALAVDTQYF. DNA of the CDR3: TGCAGTGCTTTGGCAGTAGATACGCAGTATTTT.

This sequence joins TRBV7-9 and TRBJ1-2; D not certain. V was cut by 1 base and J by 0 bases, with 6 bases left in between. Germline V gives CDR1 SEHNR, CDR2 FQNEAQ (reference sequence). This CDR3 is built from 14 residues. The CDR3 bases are TGTGCCAGCAGCTTAGTAACCGCTAACTATGGCTACACCTTC. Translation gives CASSLVTANYGYTF.

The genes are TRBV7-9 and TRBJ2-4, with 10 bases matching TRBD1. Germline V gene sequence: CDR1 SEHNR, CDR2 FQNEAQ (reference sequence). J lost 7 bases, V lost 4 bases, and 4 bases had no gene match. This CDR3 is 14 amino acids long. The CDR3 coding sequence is TGTGCCAGCAGCTCGGGACAGGGGAGGAACATTCAGTACTTC. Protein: CASSSGQGRNIQYF.

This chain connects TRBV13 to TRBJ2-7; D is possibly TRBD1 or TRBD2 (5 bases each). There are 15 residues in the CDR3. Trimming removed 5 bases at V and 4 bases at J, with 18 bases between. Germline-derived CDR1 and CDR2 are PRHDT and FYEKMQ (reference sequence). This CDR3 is CASSPGGSNAYEQYF. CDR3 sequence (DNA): TGTGCCAGCAGCCCTGGGGGAAGTAATGCTTACGAGCAGTACTTC.

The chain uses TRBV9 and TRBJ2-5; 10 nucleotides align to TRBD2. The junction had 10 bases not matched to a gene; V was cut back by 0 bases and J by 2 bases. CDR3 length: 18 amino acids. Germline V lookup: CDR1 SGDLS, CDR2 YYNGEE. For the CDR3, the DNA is TGTGCCAGCAGCGTAGCTCCAGCGGGGGGGCCTACTCAAGAGACCCAGTACTTC. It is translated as CASSVAPAGGPTQETQYF. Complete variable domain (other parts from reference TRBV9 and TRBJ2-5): DSGVTQTPKHLITATGQRVTLRCSPRSGDLSVYWYQQSLDQGLQFLIQYYNGEERAKGNILERFSAQQFPDLHSELNLSSLELGDSALYFCASSVAPAGGPTQETQYFGPGTRLLVL.

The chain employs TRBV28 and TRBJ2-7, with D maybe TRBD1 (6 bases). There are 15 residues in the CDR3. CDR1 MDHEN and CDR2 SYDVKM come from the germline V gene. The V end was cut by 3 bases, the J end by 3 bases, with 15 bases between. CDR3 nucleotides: TGTGCCAGCAGTTTCGGCCCGGGACACCTCTACGAGCAGTACTTC. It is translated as CASSFGPGHLYEQYF.